Shown below are 24 T cell receptor beta chains from a single sample sequenced in a study of blood T cell repertoires in COVID-19. Generated by immunoSEQ multiplex PCR, the TCRdb table keeps only in-frame clones and is missing some. Of some 240,000 clones listed, 84% are singletons. Sequencing used peripheral blood. All receptors derive from a woman aged 35 to 49 who had recovered from COVID-19.

CDR3 loop: CASSHQTGRETQYF. The CDR3 bases are TGCGCCAGCAGCCACCAGACAGGGCGGGAGACCCAGTACTTC. The genes are TRBV4-1 and TRBJ2-5; 7 bases fit TRBD1. Trimming at V came to 3 bases and at J to 5 bases, leaving 6 bases not matched to a gene. CDR1 is MGHRA, CDR2 YSYEKL, per germline. This CDR3 has 14 residues.

The CDR3 reads CAWSDRTGGSYEQYF. As DNA, the CDR3 is TGTGCCTGGAGCGATCGGACAGGGGGCTCCTACGAGCAGTACTTC. The chain combines TRBV30 with TRBJ2-7; TRBD1 matches at 10 bases. The junction had 5 bases not matched to a gene; V was cut back by 3 bases and J by 0 bases. Per the germline V gene, CDR1 is GTSNPN and CDR2 is SVGIG (reference sequence). This CDR3 comprises 15 residues.

The rearrangement links TRBV2 to TRBJ1-4, with TRBD1 matching over 11 bases. V gave up 6 bases and J gave up 6 bases; unmatched junction bases: 6. From germline, CDR1 is SNHLY and CDR2 FYNNEI. The CDR3 is 15 residues long. CDR3 sequence reads: CASRPGQGVHEKLFF. CDR3 bases: TGTGCCAGCAGGCCGGGACAGGGGGTTCATGAAAAACTGTTTTTT.

The V call is TRBV21-1, the J call TRBJ2-7; TRBD2 reflects the table's D call only, with no check against the DNA. TRBV21-1 is tagged as a pseudogene. The CDR3 is 15 residues long. As DNA, the CDR3 is TGTGCCAGCAGCAAATGGGACTCTCGGGGGTACGAGCAGTACTTC. Protein product: CASSKWDSRGYEQYF.

This clone has just a few counts. The chain employs TRBV5-6 and TRBJ1-2, with 9 bases matching TRBD1. The length of the CDR3 is 14 residues. Germline values: CDR1 SGHDT, CDR2 YYEEEE. The J segment lost 4 bases and the V segment lost 0 bases, leaving 1 base of the junction unmatched. CDR3 loop: CASSLADRGYGYTF. The CDR3 DNA is TGTGCCAGCAGCTTGGCGGACAGGGGCTATGGCTACACCTTC.

The V gene is TRBV5-1, the J gene TRBJ2-7; D is ambiguous. The CDR3 covers 13 residues. Trimming shortened V by 5 bases and J by 3 bases, and 12 bases separated the two germline ends. Germline CDR1 SGHRS, CDR2 YFSETQ. The CDR3 sequence is CASSTNTGYEQYF. The CDR3 DNA sequence: TGCGCCAGCAGTACCAATACGGGCTACGAGCAGTACTTC.

The chain combines TRBV27 with TRBJ1-1, with 9 bases lining up with TRBD1. Germline CDR1 reads MNHEY; CDR2 reads SMNVEV (reference sequence). The CDR3 spans 16 residues. Trimming took 5 bases from V and 6 from J; bases not matched to a gene: 13. The CDR3 reads CASSTLWTGADAEAFF. CDR3 DNA sequence: TGTGCCAGCAGTACCCTATGGACAGGGGCGGACGCTGAAGCTTTCTTT.

The chain carries TRBV2 and TRBJ2-7; TRBD1 might be the D (6 bases). The germline CDR1 and CDR2 sequences are SNHLY and FYNNEI. Trimming cost V 2 bases and J 0 bases, with 11 bases left between them. CDR3 length: 15 amino acids. The CDR3 loop reads CASSEFRGGSYEQYF. CDR3 bases: TGTGCCAGCAGTGAATTCAGGGGTGGCTCCTACGAGCAGTACTTC.

The J gene is TRBJ2-1, the V gene TRBV5-1; 10 bases line up with TRBD2. The V gene end was trimmed by 1 base and the J gene end by 5 bases; junction bases not matched to a gene: 3. Germline CDR1 SGHRS, CDR2 YFSETQ. This CDR3 is 15 amino acids long. In nucleotides, the CDR3 is TGCGCCAGCAGCTTGACTAGCGGGGTGGACAATGAGCAGTTCTTC. It encodes CASSLTSGVDNEQFF. The entire variable domain, with the rest obtained from reference TRBV5-1 and TRBJ2-1, is as follows: KAGVTQTPRYLIKTRGQQVTLSCSPISGHRSVSWYQQTPGQGLQFLFEYFSETQRNKGNFPGRFSGRQFSNSRSEMNVSTLELGDSALYLCASSLTSGVDNEQFFGPGTRLTVL.

The sample holds a few counts of this clone. The chain carries TRBV18 and TRBJ1-2, with TRBD1 identical over 7 bases. The V gene end was trimmed by 3 bases and the J gene end by 8 bases; junction bases not matched to a gene: 9. The V gene's germline CDR1 is KGHSH and CDR2 LQKENI. The CDR3 spans 14 residues. CDR3 in DNA: TGTGCCAGCTCACCGCTCCCCCGGGACAGCGGCTACACCTTC. This codes for CASSPLPRDSGYTF.

The gene calls are TRBV15 and TRBJ1-4, with D unresolved. This CDR3 region has 12 residues. Germline V gives CDR1 LNHNV, CDR2 YYDKDF (reference sequence). The ends were cut back, 4 bases at V and 8 bases at J, with 8 bases in the middle. In DNA, the CDR3 is TGTGCCACCAGCAATAGAGGGGAAAAACTGTTTTTT. This encodes CATSNRGEKLFF.

This clone was picked up one time. J is TRBJ2-1 and V is TRBV29-1; 10 bases are a match to TRBD2. The germline CDR1 and CDR2 sequences are SQVTM and ANQGSEA. This CDR3 spans 14 amino acids. V was clipped by 1 base and J by 10 bases; unmatched bases: 7. CDR3 residues: CSVEVQRGGREQFF. The CDR3 DNA follows: TGCAGCGTTGAAGTTCAGCGGGGGGGCAGGGAGCAGTTCTTC.

The V and J genes are TRBV30 and TRBJ2-3, with TRBD1 as a possible D gene (7 bases). Germline-derived CDR1 and CDR2 are GTSNPN and SVGIG (reference sequence). The CDR3 consists of 20 residues. V dropped 2 bases and J dropped 1 base, with 28 bases sitting between them. The CDR3 sequence is CAWSYPTLVPTGTRTDTQYF. CDR3 DNA sequence: TGTGCCTGGAGTTACCCAACTCTGGTACCGACAGGGACTCGCACAGATACGCAGTATTTT.

The chain employs TRBV2 and TRBJ1-3; TRBD1 matches 9 bases. The V gene's germline CDR1 is SNHLY and CDR2 FYNNEI. The V and J ends lost 6 bases and 0 bases, in that order; junction bases with no gene match: 3. This CDR3 spans 15 amino acids. CDR3 sequence (DNA): TGTGCCAGCAGCCCGACAGGGGGCTCTGGAAACACCATATATTTT. It specifies CASSPTGGSGNTIYF.

The chain has TRBV18 and TRBJ2-3; the D gene is possibly TRBD2 (6 bases). The CDR3 has 14 residues. V lost 2 bases, J lost 6 bases, and 12 bases lay in between. Per germline, CDR1 KGHSH and CDR2 LQKENI. CDR3 amino acids: CASSPGDSADTQYF. The CDR3 coding sequence is TGTGCCAGCTCACCAGGGGACTCTGCGGATACGCAGTATTTT.

This chain joins TRBV10-3 and TRBJ1-5; D remains ambiguous. Deletions cut 6 bases from V and 5 bases from J, with 11 bases between. Germline values: CDR1 ENHRY, CDR2 SYGVKD. This CDR3 is built from 13 residues. Here the CDR3 reads CAISQETHQPQHF. The CDR3 nucleotides read TGTGCCATCAGCCAGGAAACCCATCAGCCCCAGCATTTT.

The rearrangement uses TRBV3-1 (or the pseudogene TRBV3-2) and TRBJ1-2; no definite D call. The CDR3 is made up of 14 amino acids. Germline lookup yields CDR1 LGHDT and CDR2 YNNKEL (reference sequence). V shed 0 bases and J shed 6 bases, with 11 bases lying between them. The CDR3: CASSQESGFHGYTF. The CDR3 region has the DNA TGTGCCAGCAGCCAAGAGTCAGGATTCCATGGCTACACCTTC.

The rearrangement joins TRBV2 to TRBJ2-1; 8 bases map to TRBD2. The CDR3 extends over 15 amino acids. Trimming cost V 6 bases and J 3 bases; bases outside gene matches: 7. Germline V gives CDR1 SNHLY, CDR2 FYNNEI. CDR3 nucleotide sequence: TGTGCCAGCAGCAATCGGGGGGGCGGCTACAATGAGCAGTTCTTC. Protein sequence: CASSNRGGGYNEQFF.

The V gene is TRBV9, the J gene TRBJ1-1; 10 bases align to TRBD1. The CDR3 runs 15 residues. Germline CDR1 reads SGDLS; CDR2 reads YYNGEE. V lost 3 bases, J lost 8 bases, and 10 bases stayed unmatched. CDR3 protein: CASSAEGQGPDEAFF. The CDR3 bases are TGTGCCAGCAGCGCGGAGGGACAGGGGCCCGACGAAGCTTTCTTT.

The rearrangement uses TRBV19 and TRBJ1-6, with D possibly being TRBD1 (6 bases). This CDR3 is built from 16 residues. Germline CDR1 is LNHDA and CDR2 is SQIVND (reference sequence). V lost 4 bases to trimming and J lost 3 bases, with 13 bases between them. CDR3 in DNA: TGTGCCAGTAGTACACAAACAGGGATCTATAATTCACCCCTCCACTTT. It encodes CASSTQTGIYNSPLHF.

This clone has only a few counts. The chain couples TRBV7-2 to TRBJ1-5, with 10 bases that match TRBD1. CDR1 and CDR2 from the germline V gene are SGHTA and FQGNSA. Trimming took 5 bases from V and 6 from J; bases not matched to a gene: 10. CDR3 length: 16 amino acids. The CDR3 DNA reads TGTGCCAGCAGCGAGCAGACAGGGGGCGCCGGTCAGCCCCAGCATTTT. Amino acids: CASSEQTGGAGQPQHF. The full variable domain, its missing parts supplied by reference TRBV7-2 and TRBJ1-5, is GAGVSQSPSNKVTEKGKDVELRCDPISGHTALYWYRQSLGQGLEFLIYFQGNSAPDKSGLPSDRFSAERTGGSVSTLTIQRTQQEDSAVYLCASSEQTGGAGQPQHFGDGTRLSIL.

The chain joins TRBV27 to TRBJ2-6, with D tentatively TRBD2 (7 bases). This CDR3 has 16 residues. The V end was cut by 8 bases, the J end by 2 bases, with 16 bases between. The germline V gene has CDR1 MNHEY and CDR2 SMNVEV (reference sequence). Here the CDR3 reads CASGGRGLAGANVLTF. The CDR3 coding sequence is TGTGCCAGCGGGGGGCGGGGGCTGGCTGGGGCCAACGTCCTGACTTTC.

V usage is TRBV11-2 and J usage is TRBJ2-6, with unresolved D. The CDR3 spans 15 residues. The germline V and J ends were trimmed by 4 bases and 0 bases, with 7 bases remaining between them. The germline gives CDR1 SGHAT, CDR2 FQNNGV. CDR3 loop: CASSWASSGANVLTF. The CDR3 region has the DNA TGTGCCAGCAGCTGGGCCAGCTCTGGGGCCAACGTCCTGACTTTC.

This chain links TRBV5-1 with TRBJ1-1; D remains unclear. The germline CDR1 and CDR2 sequences are SGHRS and YFSETQ. V lost 4 bases and J lost 7, with 14 bases in between. The CDR3 has 13 residues. The CDR3 nucleotides read TGCGCCAGCAGCCTAACTCCCCGAGATGAAGCTTTCTTT. As protein: CASSLTPRDEAFF.